This T cell receptor (beta chain) was identified in a study of neurological immune-mediated disorders. V lost 2 bases to trimming and J lost 3 bases; unmatched junction nucleotides: 13. The length of the CDR3 is 20 residues. Per germline, CDR1 SGHDN and CDR2 FVKESK. Ten or more counts support this clonotype. TCRdb re-derived calls from the 5' RACE reads in MiXCR, one entry per CDR3 protein. Here the sample spans some 56,000 distinct CDR3 sequences, less than 4% being singletons. The rearrangement joins TRBV14 to TRBJ2-6, with 10 bases lining up with TRBD1. The source of this sequence is a man in his fifties or sixties with multiple sclerosis. Input material: PBMCs. The CDR3 spells CASSQFPGQGTFGGANVLTF. In DNA, the CDR3 is TGTGCCAGCAGCCAATTTCCGGGACAGGGGACTTTTGGTGGGGCCAACGTCCTGACTTTC.